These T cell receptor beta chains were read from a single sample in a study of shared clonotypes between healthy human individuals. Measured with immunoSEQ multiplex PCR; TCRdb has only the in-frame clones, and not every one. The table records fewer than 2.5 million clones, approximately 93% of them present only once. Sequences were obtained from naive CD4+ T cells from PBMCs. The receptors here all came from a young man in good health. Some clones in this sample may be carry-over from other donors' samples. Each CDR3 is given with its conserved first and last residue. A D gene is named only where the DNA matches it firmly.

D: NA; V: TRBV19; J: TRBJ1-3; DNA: TGTGCCAGTAGTACCCCCCTTGCTGGAAACACCATATATTTT; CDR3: CASSTPLAGNTIYF
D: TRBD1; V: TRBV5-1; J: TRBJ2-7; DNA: TGCGCCAGCAGCTCGGGACAGGTCTACGAGCAGTACTTC; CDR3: CASSSGQVYEQYF
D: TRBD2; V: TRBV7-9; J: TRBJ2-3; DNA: TGTGCCAGCAGGTGGGGGGGGACAGATACGCAGTATTTT; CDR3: CASRWGGTDTQYF
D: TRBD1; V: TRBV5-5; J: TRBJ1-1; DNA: TGTGCCAGCAGCCCAGACAGGGGGTTCCTCACTGAAGCTTTCTTT; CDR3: CASSPDRGFLTEAFF
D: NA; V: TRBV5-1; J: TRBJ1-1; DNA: TGCGCCAGCAGCGCCGGGGGGACGTCCGTCTCCCATGAAGCTTTCTTT; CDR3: CASSAGGTSVSHEAFF
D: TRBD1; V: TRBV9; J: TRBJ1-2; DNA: TGTGCCAGCAGCCCCACCGGGACAGAAAACTATGGCTACACCTTC; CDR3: CASSPTGTENYGYTF
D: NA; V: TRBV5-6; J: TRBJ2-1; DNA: TGTGCCAGCAGCTTGGGACCTCCCGTGGGCGACAATGAGCAGTTCTTC; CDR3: CASSLGPPVGDNEQFF
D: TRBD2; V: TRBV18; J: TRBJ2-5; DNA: TGTGCCAGCTCACCACCGGGACTAGCGGGAACTGAGACCCAGTACTTC; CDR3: CASSPPGLAGTETQYF
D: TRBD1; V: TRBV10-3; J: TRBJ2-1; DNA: TGTGCCATCAGTATGGGACAGGGGGCGGTACGAAGGTCCTACAATGAGCAGTTCTTC; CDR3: CAISMGQGAVRRSYNEQFF
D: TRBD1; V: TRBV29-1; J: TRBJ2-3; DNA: TGCAGCGTTGAAAAAGCAGGGGGCTCCGTAAAAGATACGCAGTATTTT; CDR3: CSVEKAGGSVKDTQYF
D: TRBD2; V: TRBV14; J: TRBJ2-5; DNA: TGTGCCAGCAGCCGATTGGACGGGGGGGGAGAGACCCAGTACTTC; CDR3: CASSRLDGGGETQYF
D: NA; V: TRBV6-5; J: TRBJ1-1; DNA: TGTGCCAGCAGTTACTCGGGCCCGGGCCTAGAGCGGGCTTTCTTT; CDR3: CASSYSGPGLERAFF